Judged by frequency, the clone carrying this TCR beta chain is medium-sized. As yet, its antigen is unknown. Germline V gene data show CDR1 as DFQATT and CDR2 as SNEGSKA (reference sequence). This CDR3 spans 13 amino acids. Construction of TCR beta libraries was accomplished by means of UMI-labeled 5' RACE. Each CDR3 protein gets one entry in TCRdb, which reprocessed the 5' RACE reads and gives no DNA. Its table lists thousands of distinct CDR3 sequences. This entry comes from a study of human CD8 memory T cell subsets. Study-wide findings and caveats: It was suggested by Chao1 estimates that stem-like memory T cells were more diverse than precursor exhausted T cells. Stem-like memory T cells and precursor exhausted T cells had repertoires whose mutual overlap was minimal.

Isolation of the PBMC, which involved density gradient separation, used buffy coats from healthy donors. Total CD8+ T cells came from negative magnetic enrichment. This TCR came from a human donor in good health. This chain connects TRBV20-1 to TRBJ1-1; TCRdb reports TRBD1, a call that lacks DNA to check it against. Specimen: CD8+ T cells from PBMCs. This CDR3 is CSAKWDRYTEAFF.